This T cell receptor beta chain was profiled in a study of neurological immune-mediated disorders. Overall study findings and caveats: No CDR3 amino acid sequences recurred among expanded clones across subjects, suggesting private repertoires in all groups. Multiple sclerosis patients had less TCR clonal expansion than even healthy controls, unlike HTLV-1-associated myelopathy.

Time point in this sample: longitudinal time-point 3. Unsorted libraries used 2 million PBMCs kept at -80 degrees C. Each TCR transcript was tagged with a 10-nucleotide random UMI during 5'RACE. Via MiXCR, TCRdb re-called the 5' RACE reads, giving one row per CDR3 protein. The sample carries approximately 50,000 distinct CDR3 sequences, about 8% recorded once. V gave up 0 bases and J gave up 7 bases; unmatched junction bases: 4. Looked up from germline, CDR1 is SGHRS and CDR2 is YFSETQ. This CDR3 comprises 13 residues. In its sample, this clonotype was seen many times. Its specificity is unknown. Sample: PBMCs. The V call is TRBV5-1, the J call TRBJ2-7; TRBD1 agrees at 7 bases. This sequence originates from a woman in her 40s in good health. The CDR3 DNA follows: TGCGCCAGCAGCTTGGGCACAGGGGAGGAGCAGTACTTC. Translation: CASSLGTGEEQYF.